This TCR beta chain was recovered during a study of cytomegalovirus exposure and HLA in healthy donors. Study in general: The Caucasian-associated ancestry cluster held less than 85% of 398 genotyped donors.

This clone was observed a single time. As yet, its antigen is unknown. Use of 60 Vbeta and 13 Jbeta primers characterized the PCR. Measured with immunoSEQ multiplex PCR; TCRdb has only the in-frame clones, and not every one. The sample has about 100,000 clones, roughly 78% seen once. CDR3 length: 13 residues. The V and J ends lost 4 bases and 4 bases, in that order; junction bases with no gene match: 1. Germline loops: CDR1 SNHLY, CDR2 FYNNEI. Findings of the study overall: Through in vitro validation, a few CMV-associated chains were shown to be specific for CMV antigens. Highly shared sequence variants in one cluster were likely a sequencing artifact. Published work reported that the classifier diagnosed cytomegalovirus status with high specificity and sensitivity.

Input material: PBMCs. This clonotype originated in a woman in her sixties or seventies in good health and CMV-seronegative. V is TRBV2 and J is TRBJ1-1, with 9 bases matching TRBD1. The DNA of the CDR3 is TGTGCCAGCAGTGTACAGGGGGCCACTGAAGCTTTCTTT. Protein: CASSVQGATEAFF.